This T cell receptor beta chain was obtained from a study of T cell changes during pregnancy in multiple sclerosis. Germline V gene lookup returns CDR1 SGHTA and CDR2 FQGTGA. V lost 2 bases, J lost 3 bases, and 10 bases lay in between. This CDR3 contains 14 residues. Sequenced by immunoSEQ multiplex PCR; TCRdb stores in-frame clones only, minus some. The sample comprises tens of thousands of clones, around nine tenths of which are singletons, and approximately 0.9% rests with the top ten. The chain joins TRBV7-3 to TRBJ2-5; D remains ambiguous. The sequence came from a female donor with multiple sclerosis, enrolled in a pregnancy study. The source was peripheral blood, collected before pregnancy. CDR3 amino acids: CASSLFGHEETQYF. DNA for the CDR3: TGTGCCAGCAGCTTATTTGGGCACGAAGAGACCCAGTACTTC.